This section outlines one T cell receptor beta chain sequence together with its context. No antigen is known for it. Per-base qualities were not stored, and no clone one base away is much larger. The library was generated by the immunoSEQ multiplex PCR assay. Here the immuneACCESS table is served through TCRdb, limited to in-frame sequences with V and J called. Missing clones are a known gap in these copies; in checked studies unresolved V genes cover under half, and the rest lacks a known reason. Counted in this sample were some 77,000 clones; around 90% of them appeared once. About 7.4% of the sample rests with the top ten. The data belong to a study of control samples from healthy donors and cancer patients (dated by TCRdb to the early 2020s). Taken from the germline V gene, the CDR1 and CDR2 loops are MNHEY and SVGAGI. V was cut back by 3 bases and J by 7 bases, leaving a gap of 15 bases between them. The cysteine opens and the phenylalanine closes a CDR3 of 15 amino acids. Only CDR3 DNA remains: 45 bases, in frame from the first base.

Sequenced sample: blood. The rearranged chain carries TRBV6-5 and TRBJ1-4; possibly the D gene is TRBD1, per 6 matching bases. The TCR comes from a woman aged 60-75 years in good health. The DNA sequence is as follows: TGTGCCAGCAGTTATATGGGGGGCTCGTTTGAAAAACTGTTTTTT. Translated, it gives CASSYMGGSFEKLFF.